The rows below give T cell receptor beta chains drawn from one sample of a study of CD8+ T cells in alopecia areata. Measured with immunoSEQ multiplex PCR; TCRdb has only the in-frame clones, and not every one. The sample includes 200,000 to 250,000 clones, more than 45% of them seen just once. Sequences were derived from CD4+ T cells sorted from blood, sampled at week 4, from a patient treated with tofacitinib. The receptors come from a human donor with alopecia areata. Both conserved end residues are part of each CDR3. A D gene is named only where the DNA matches it firmly. Some rows have no size entry. The others give once, few or many, or a class for an expanded clone.

size	V	length	D	J	DNA	CDR3
many	TRBV14	15	-	TRBJ1-6	TGTGCCAGCAGCCAAGATCCCGCAGGAAGGTCACCCCTCCACTTT	CASSQDPAGRSPLHF
few	TRBV6-5	13	-	TRBJ2-7	TGTGCCAGCAGTTTTGGACCTTCCTACGAGCAGTACTTC	CASSFGPSYEQYF
few	TRBV29-1	13	TRBD1	TRBJ2-3	TGCAGCGTTGATCAGGGGGCCCCAGATACGCAGTATTTT	CSVDQGAPDTQYF
-	TRBV9	15	-	TRBJ1-2	TGTGCCAGCAGCAAAGGGGAGCCGCGGTACTATGGCTACACCTTC	CASSKGEPRYYGYTF
-	TRBV2	13	TRBD1	TRBJ2-7	TGTGCCAGCAACCCGGACAGGATAGGGGAGCAGTACTTC	CASNPDRIGEQYF
-	TRBV13	14	-	TRBJ1-1	TGTGCCAGCAGCTCCACTCCAGGGATCACTGAAGCTTTCTTT	CASSSTPGITEAFF
-	TRBV7-3	13	-	TRBJ2-2	TGTGCCAGCAGCACCTACAGGACCGGGGAGCTGTTTTTT	CASSTYRTGELFF
-	TRBV29-1	10	-	TRBJ1-2	TGCAGCGTCGAACAGGGTGGCTACACCTTC	CSVEQGGYTF
-	TRBV6-5	15	TRBD2	TRBJ2-1	TGTGCCAGCAGTTACGTGGGGGGGGATACGAATGAGCAGTTCTTC	CASSYVGGDTNEQFF
-	TRBV5-8	11	-	TRBJ1-6	TGTGCCAGCACCGATAATTCACCCCTCCACTTT	CASTDNSPLHF
-	TRBV30	13	-	TRBJ2-5	TGTGCCTGGAGTGGGGGTTTAGAAGAGACCCAGTACTTC	CAWSGGLEETQYF
-	TRBV30	13	-	TRBJ2-1	TGTGCCTGGAACCCGAGCTCCTACAATGAGCAGTTCTTC	CAWNPSSYNEQFF
-	TRBV4-3	14	TRBD1	TRBJ1-4	TGCGCCAGCAGCCAGGGACAGCGAAATGAAAAACTGTTTTTT	CASSQGQRNEKLFF
many	TRBV2	13	-	TRBJ1-3	TGTGCCAGCAGTGAAGTCTCTGGAAACACCATATATTTT	CASSEVSGNTIYF
-	TRBV10-3	15	TRBD1	TRBJ2-3	TGTGCCATCAGCCAGGACAGGGGGGGACTGGATACGCAGTATTTT	CAISQDRGGLDTQYF
few	TRBV11-3	13	-	TRBJ2-7	TGTGCCAGCAGCTTAGGTGATTCCTACGAGCAGTACTTC	CASSLGDSYEQYF
once	TRBV29-1	12	TRBD1	TRBJ2-5	TGCAGCGACGAGACAGGGTCAGGGACCCAGTACTTC	CSDETGSGTQYF
few	TRBV5-5	16	-	TRBJ1-5	TGTGCCAGCAGCTTATTGGGCGGGGACAGCAATCAGCCCCAGCATTTT	CASSLLGGDSNQPQHF
medium-sized	TRBV4-2	14	-	TRBJ1-1	TGTGCCAGCAGCCAAGGGGGGATTGGAAGGAAGGCTTTCTTT	CASSQGGIGRKAFF
-	TRBV30	11	-	TRBJ2-3	TGTGCCTGGAGTGAAGGAGATACGCAGTATTTT	CAWSEGDTQYF
few	TRBV9	13	-	TRBJ2-4	TGTGCCAGCAGCCAGGACATGTTTGGCATTCAGTACTTC	CASSQDMFGIQYF
few	TRBV7-9	16	TRBD1	TRBJ1-1	TGTGCCAGCAGCCAATCGACAGGGCTCGGCGGAACTGAAGCTTTCTTT	CASSQSTGLGGTEAFF
-	TRBV2	14	TRBD2	TRBJ2-2	TGTGCCAGCAGTGAGACTAGCGGAGCCGGGGAGCTGTTTTTT	CASSETSGAGELFF
-	TRBV7-2	16	-	TRBJ1-6	TGTGCCAGCAGCACCGGGAGTAGCTCCTATAATTCACCCCTCCACTTT	CASSTGSSSYNSPLHF
once	TRBV15	15	TRBD1	TRBJ1-2	TGTGCCACCAGCAGAGTAGGACAGGGTAACTATGGCTACACCTTC	CATSRVGQGNYGYTF
-	TRBV10-2	13	TRBD1	TRBJ2-3	TGCGCCAGCAGGACAGGGGGCACAGATACGCAGTATTTT	CASRTGGTDTQYF
few	TRBV7-8	17	TRBD2	TRBJ2-2	TGTGCCAGCAGCTTAGAAGTACTAGCGGGGGGCACCGGGGAGCTGTTTTTT	CASSLEVLAGGTGELFF
-	TRBV7-2	15	TRBD1	TRBJ1-1	TGTGCCAGCAGCACACAGGGGACAGGGAACACTGAAGCTTTCTTT	CASSTQGTGNTEAFF
few	TRBV5-1	16	TRBD2	TRBJ2-2	TGCGCCAGCAGCTTGTTAACTAGCGGGGCGACCGGGGAGCTGTTTTTT	CASSLLTSGATGELFF
-	TRBV2	14	-	TRBJ2-1	TGTGCCAGCAGTGTTCTAGTTGGAATAGGTGAGCAGTTCTTC	CASSVLVGIGEQFF
-	TRBV7-2	13	-	TRBJ2-1	TGTGCCAGCAGCTTAGTTAGCGCTAATGAGCAGTTCTTC	CASSLVSANEQFF
few	TRBV19	12	-	TRBJ1-5	TGTGCCAGTAGTAACAGGGTACAGCCCCAGCATTTT	CASSNRVQPQHF
-	TRBV6-1	13	-	TRBJ1-5	TGTGCCAGCAGTGAAAGTCGAATACAGCCCCAGCATTTT	CASSESRIQPQHF
-	TRBV7-2	15	TRBD1	TRBJ1-5	TGTGCCAGCAGCTGGGACAGGGCCAGCAATCAGCCCCAGCATTTT	CASSWDRASNQPQHF
few	TRBV29-1	12	TRBD2	TRBJ2-3	TGCAGCGGTGGGGAGGGTCCAGATACGCAGTATTTT	CSGGEGPDTQYF
-	TRBV10-2	12	TRBD2	TRBJ2-1	TGCGCCAGCAGTCCCACTAGCGGTGAGCAGTTCTTC	CASSPTSGEQFF
-	TRBV7-2	15	TRBD1	TRBJ1-2	TGTGCCAGCAGCTTAGCGAGCGGGACAGGTTATGGCTACACCTTC	CASSLASGTGYGYTF
-	TRBV29-1	15	-	TRBJ1-1	TGCAGCGCTCGCGGGACTACCACCGTTAACACTGAAGCTTTCTTT	CSARGTTTVNTEAFF
-	TRBV5-6	17	-	TRBJ2-5	TGTGCCAGCAGCTTGAGAGCTCTGGGACAAACCCAAGAGACCCAGTACTTC	CASSLRALGQTQETQYF
-	TRBV27	14	-	TRBJ1-1	TGTGCCAGCAATTTGGTGGGGGGTATCACTGAAGCTTTCTTT	CASNLVGGITEAFF
-	TRBV28	15	TRBD1	TRBJ1-5	TGTGCCAGCAGTTCTACCACAGGGGCCCCTCAGCCCCAGCATTTT	CASSSTTGAPQPQHF
few	TRBV6-5	14	-	TRBJ1-5	TGTGCCAGCAGTTACTCTTCGGGGGTGCAGCCCCAGCATTTT	CASSYSSGVQPQHF
-	TRBV7-2	13	-	TRBJ1-2	TGTGCCAGCAGCTTCGACACCGCCACTGGCTACACCTTC	CASSFDTATGYTF
-	TRBV29-1	12	-	TRBJ2-1	TGCAGCGTTGTCTGGCGGAGCAATGAGCAGTTCTTC	CSVVWRSNEQFF
-	TRBV7-2	15	-	TRBJ2-7	TGTGCCAGCAGCTTAGGCCTGTCGTTATCCTACGAGCAGTACTTC	CASSLGLSLSYEQYF
many	TRBV29-1	16	TRBD2	TRBJ2-1	TGCAGCGTGGAGGGGACTAGCGGGCCCCTATACAATGAGCAGTTCTTC	CSVEGTSGPLYNEQFF
-	TRBV6-6	14	TRBD1	TRBJ1-3	TGTGCCAGCAGTCGACAGGGTTCTGGAAACACCATATATTTT	CASSRQGSGNTIYF
-	TRBV10-2	13	TRBD2	TRBJ2-5	TGCGCCAGCAGTTGGACTAGCGAAGAGACCCAGTACTTC	CASSWTSEETQYF
many	TRBV27	9	TRBD1	TRBJ1-4	TGTGCCCGACAGGGGAAACTGTTTTTT	CARQGKLFF
-	TRBV25-1	11	-	TRBJ1-1	TGTGCCAGCAGGTACGGGACTGAAGCTTTCTTT	CASRYGTEAFF
-	TRBV30	14	TRBD1	TRBJ2-2	TGTGCCTCGGGGACAGGGGTTTTTCCCGGGGAGCTGTTTTTT	CASGTGVFPGELFF
-	TRBV2	12	-	TRBJ1-4	TGTGTCTCGGGACGGATGAATGAAAAACTGTTTTTT	CVSGRMNEKLFF